These 7 T cell receptor beta chains came from one sample sequenced in a study of CD8+ T cells in alopecia areata. Reverse transcription of extracted RNA yielded cDNA, which provided the sequencing template. Sequenced by immunoSEQ multiplex PCR; TCRdb stores in-frame clones only, minus some. Among 200,000 to 250,000 clones listed, about 57% were seen once. Treatment defined: oral pan-JAK inhibitor, 5-10 mg twice daily. The material sequenced was CD4+ T cells sorted from blood, taken at week 4, from a patient treated with tofacitinib. These receptors all stem from a human donor with alopecia areata.

This clone was recorded only once. The CDR3 DNA follows: TGTGCCTCCAAACGTGAGGTGGGCACTGAAGCTTTCTTT. Translated, it gives CASKREVGTEAFF. The rearrangement uses TRBV30 and TRBJ1-1; D uncertain. This CDR3 has 13 amino acids. CDR1 GTSNPN and CDR2 SVGIG come from the germline V gene (reference sequence). The ends were cut back, 7 bases at V and 4 bases at J, with 16 bases in the middle.

The rearrangement links TRBV14 to TRBJ2-3; 8 bases line up with TRBD1. CDR3 length equals 16 residues. Germline values: CDR1 SGHDN, CDR2 FVKESK. V lost 0 bases and J lost 6; bases outside the gene matches: 8. DNA for the CDR3: TGTGCCAGCAGCCAAGAGGGCAGGGGGCGTTCGGATACGCAGTATTTT. Amino acids: CASSQEGRGRSDTQYF.

V is TRBV29-1 and J is TRBJ1-5; maybe TRBD1 (6 bases). This CDR3 spans 19 amino acids. Germline V gene data show CDR1 as SQVTM and CDR2 as ANQGSEA. V was clipped by 4 bases and J by 2 bases, with 27 bases between them. CDR3 DNA: TGCAGCGTTGGGCGCGGCGAGGGAAAACAGGGTCGGGGCAATCAGCCCCAGCATTTT. Its protein product is CSVGRGEGKQGRGNQPQHF.

The rearrangement links TRBV29-1 to TRBJ1-1, with 11 bases matching TRBD1. V lost 4 bases to trimming and J lost 2 bases; unmatched junction nucleotides: 6. Germline CDR1 SQVTM, CDR2 ANQGSEA. The CDR3 has 15 amino acids. The CDR3 sequence is CSVARDRGSNTEAFF. The DNA of the CDR3 is TGCAGCGTTGCCAGGGACAGGGGGTCAAACACTGAAGCTTTCTTT.

The rearrangement joins TRBV25-1 to TRBJ2-1; 8 nucleotides align to TRBD1. Unmatched junction bases numbered 16, after V lost 4 bases and J lost 8 bases. The CDR3 consists of 17 residues. Germline V gene lookup returns CDR1 MGHDK and CDR2 SYGVNS. CDR3 protein: CASSAGLGAGGGYEQFF. CDR3 sequence (DNA): TGTGCCAGCAGTGCGGGCCTTGGGGCAGGGGGCGGGTATGAGCAGTTCTTC.

The chain couples TRBV7-2 to TRBJ2-7; D not certain. This CDR3 contains 16 residues. Germline CDR1 and CDR2: SGHTA and FQGNSA. V lost 1 base to trimming and J lost 3 bases, with 16 bases between them. The CDR3 coding sequence is TGTGCCAGCAGCTTAGGTTTTTCGGGCGCGAACTACGAGCAGTACTTC. This sequence encodes CASSLGFSGANYEQYF.

The genes are TRBV30 and TRBJ2-7; D not resolved. Germline CDR1 GTSNPN, CDR2 SVGIG (reference sequence). The CDR3 sequence is 11 residues long. The V gene lost 2 bases and the J gene lost 7 bases, with 9 bases spanning the gap. The CDR3, as DNA: TGTGCCTGGAGTATAGGGCCGGAGCAGTACTTC. Its protein product is CAWSIGPEQYF.